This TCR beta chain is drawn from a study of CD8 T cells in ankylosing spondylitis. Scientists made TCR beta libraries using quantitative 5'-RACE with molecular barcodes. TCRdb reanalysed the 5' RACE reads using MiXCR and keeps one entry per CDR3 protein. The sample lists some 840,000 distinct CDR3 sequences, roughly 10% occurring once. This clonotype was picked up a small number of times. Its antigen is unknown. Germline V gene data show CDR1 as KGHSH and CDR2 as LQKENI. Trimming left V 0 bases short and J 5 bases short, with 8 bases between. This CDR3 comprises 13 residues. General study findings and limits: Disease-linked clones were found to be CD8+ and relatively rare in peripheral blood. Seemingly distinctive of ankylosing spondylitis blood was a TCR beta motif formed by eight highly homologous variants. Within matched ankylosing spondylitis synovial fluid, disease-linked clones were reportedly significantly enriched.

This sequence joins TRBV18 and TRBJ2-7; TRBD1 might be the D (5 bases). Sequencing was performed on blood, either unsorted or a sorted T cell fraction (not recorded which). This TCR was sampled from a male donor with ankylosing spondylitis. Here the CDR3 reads CASSPPDINEQYF. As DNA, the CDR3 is TGTGCCAGCTCACCACCGGACATCAACGAGCAGTACTTC.